Many counts were recorded for the clone carrying this T cell receptor (beta chain). Its antigen is still unknown. Using a J-beta primer mix together with a sample-barcoded 5' primer, a second PCR was run for roughly 6 to 11 cycles. A single record per CDR3 protein comes from TCRdb applying MiXCR to the 5' RACE reads. The data hold approximately 760,000 distinct CDR3 sequences, with 20% to 25% observed a single time. Isolation per sample recovered at least 6 million PBMCs. The record originates from a study of blood T cells in healthy people across ages. Study results and limitations: Compared with aged donors, long-lived donors showed fewer expanded clones, suggesting selection.

CDR1 is SGHDN, CDR2 FVKESK, per germline. V was clipped by 2 bases and J by 2 bases, with 3 bases between them. This CDR3 comprises 13 residues. The sample was also linked to a second study, of T cells of mothers and their children. That work states: No persistent microchimeric T cell clones were detected.

The gene calls are TRBV14 and TRBJ2-2; D ambiguous. This TCR was recovered from a boy younger than 18 in good health. Sample: blood. The CDR3 DNA reads as TGTGCCAGCAGCCAACTCAACACCGGGGAGCTGTTTTTT. Translating gives CASSQLNTGELFF.